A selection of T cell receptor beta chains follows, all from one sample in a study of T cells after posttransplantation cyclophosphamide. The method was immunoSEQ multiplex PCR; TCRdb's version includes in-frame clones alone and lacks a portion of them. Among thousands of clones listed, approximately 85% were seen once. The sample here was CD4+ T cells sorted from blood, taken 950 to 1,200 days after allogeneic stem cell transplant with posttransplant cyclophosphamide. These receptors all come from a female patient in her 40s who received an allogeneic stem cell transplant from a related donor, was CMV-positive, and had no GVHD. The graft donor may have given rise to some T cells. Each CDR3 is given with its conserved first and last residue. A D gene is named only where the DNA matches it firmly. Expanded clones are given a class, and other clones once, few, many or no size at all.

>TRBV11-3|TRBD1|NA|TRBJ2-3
CASSQGQGPDTQYF
TGTGCCAGCAGCCAGGGACAGGGCCCTGATACGCAGTATTTT
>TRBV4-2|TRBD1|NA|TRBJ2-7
CASSQAWGDRGREQYF
TGTGCCAGCAGCCAAGCTTGGGGGGACAGGGGGCGGGAGCAGTACTTC
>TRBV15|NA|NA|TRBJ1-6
CATSRETAGNSPLHF
TGTGCCACCAGCAGAGAGACAGCTGGAAATTCCCCCCTCCACTTT
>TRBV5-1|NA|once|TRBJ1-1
CASSPRVGSNTEAFF
TGCGCCAGCAGCCCGCGGGTCGGTTCGAACACTGAAGCTTTCTTT
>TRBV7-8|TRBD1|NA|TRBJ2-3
CASSLLPGGGTDTQYF
TGTGCCAGCAGCTTACTACCAGGGGGCGGCACAGATACGCAGTATTTT
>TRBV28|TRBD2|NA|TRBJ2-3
CASRPGGSTDTQYF
TGTGCCAGCAGGCCCGGGGGGTCCACAGATACGCAGTATTTT
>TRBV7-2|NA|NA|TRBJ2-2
CASSLKRAGTGELFF
TGTGCCAGCAGCTTAAAGCGCGCAGGGACCGGGGAGCTGTTTTTT
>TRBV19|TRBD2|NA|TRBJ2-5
CASSGGSLPLQTQYF
TGTGCCAGTTCCGGGGGGAGCCTGCCGCTCCAGACCCAGTACTTC
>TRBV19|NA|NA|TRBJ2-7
CASISGNTYEQYF
TGTGCCAGTATCTCAGGAAATACCTACGAGCAGTACTTC
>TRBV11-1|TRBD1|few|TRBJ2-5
CASSLPFDRDQETQYF
TGTGCCAGCAGCTTACCCTTTGACAGGGACCAAGAGACCCAGTACTTC
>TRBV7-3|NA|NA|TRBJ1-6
CASAGAGMNSPLHF
TGTGCCAGCGCTGGGGCAGGGATGAATTCACCCCTCCACTTT
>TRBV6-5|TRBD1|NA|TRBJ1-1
CASSIPGQGGYEAFF
TGTGCCAGCAGTATCCCGGGACAGGGGGGCTATGAAGCTTTCTTT
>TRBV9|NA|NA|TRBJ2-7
CASSVGAGSSYEQYF
TGTGCCAGCAGCGTAGGCGCGGGAAGCTCCTACGAGCAGTACTTC
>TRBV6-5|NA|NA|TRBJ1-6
CASRIDSSYNSPLHF
TGTGCCAGCAGAATTGACAGCTCCTATAATTCACCCCTCCACTTT
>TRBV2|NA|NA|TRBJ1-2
CASSSGVGYTF
TGTGCCAGCAGCTCAGGGGTTGGCTACACCTTC
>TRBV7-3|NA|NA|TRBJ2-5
CASSPLVGDQYF
TGTGCCAGCAGCCCTCTTGTGGGCGACCAGTACTTC